Below are 27 T cell receptor beta chains sequenced from a single sample in a study of T-cell memory formation after mild COVID-19. MiXCR was run by TCRdb on the 5' RACE reads, yielding one entry per CDR3 protein. In the table there are under 650,000 distinct CDR3 sequences, 15% to 20% of which are singletons. Material: PBMCs or a T cell subset sorted from them (not recorded which). These receptors originate from an adult woman who had mild COVID-19 (a few samples of this study predate the infection). Cell type and time point are not known.

This sequence joins TRBV28 and TRBJ2-4; D is possibly TRBD1 (6 bases). V was cut by 3 bases and J by 8 bases, with 17 bases left in between. CDR3 size: 15 residues. Germline CDR1 and CDR2: MDHEN and SYDVKM. Here the CDR3 DNA reads TGTGCCAGCAGTTTGGTAGGGCTGGGGGCGGACATTCAGTACTTC. This translates into CASSLVGLGADIQYF.

This chain uses TRBV5-1 with TRBJ1-4; D is perhaps TRBD1 (5 bases). The CDR3 loop spans 12 amino acids. CDR1 is SGHRS, CDR2 YFSETQ, per germline. V was pared by 8 bases and J by 5 bases, with 10 bases between. The CDR3 protein is CASAGGNEKLFF. CDR3 sequence (DNA): TGCGCCAGTGCTGGGGGGAATGAAAAACTGTTTTTT.

V usage is TRBV4-2 and J usage is TRBJ2-3, with a tentative D call TRBD2 (7 bases). V dropped 8 bases and J dropped 3 bases, with 15 bases sitting between them. CDR1 and CDR2 (germline): LGHNA, YNFKEQ. The CDR3 consists of 14 residues. CDR3 coding DNA: TGTGCCAGCGGAGGGGGGGGCAGGACAGATACGCAGTATTTT. Translating gives CASGGGGRTDTQYF.

The chain recombines TRBV19 with TRBJ1-2; 8 bases are shared with TRBD1. The germline V gene has CDR1 LNHDA and CDR2 SQIVND (reference sequence). The junction had 5 bases not matched to a gene; V was cut back by 9 bases and J by 5 bases. CDR3 size: 12 residues. The CDR3 region is CASRQGIYGYTF. CDR3 nucleotide sequence: TGTGCCAGCCGACAGGGGATTTATGGCTACACCTTC.

J is TRBJ2-7 and V is TRBV4-3; 7 nucleotides line up with TRBD1. Per germline, CDR1 LGHNA and CDR2 YSLEER. V trimming: 0 bases; J trimming: 2 bases; junction bases outside the gene matches: 13. This CDR3 contains 18 residues. The CDR3 region is CASSQETERRGPPYEQYF. CDR3 sequence (DNA): TGCGCCAGCAGCCAAGAGACCGAGAGAAGGGGGCCCCCCTACGAGCAGTACTTC.

This clonotype was picked up a small number of times. V gene TRBV12-3 or TRBV12-4 combines with J gene TRBJ1-1; D is uncertain. V dropped 6 bases and J dropped 7 bases, with 12 bases sitting between them. The CDR3 runs 12 residues. The CDR3 region has the DNA TGTGCCAGCAGCACCTTCTGGGATGAAGCTTTCTTT. Amino acids: CASSTFWDEAFF.

This clonotype showed up just a few times. The CDR3 DNA reads TGTGCCAGCAGCCTAGTGGCCCCGGGCCCTCAGCCCCAGCATTTT. Translating gives CASSLVAPGPQPQHF. The genes are TRBV7-9 and TRBJ1-5; D call uncertain. V was clipped by 5 bases and J by 6 bases, with 17 bases between them. CDR3 length: 15 amino acids. Germline V gene data show CDR1 as SEHNR and CDR2 as FQNEAQ (reference sequence).

The chain is built from TRBV12-3 or TRBV12-4 and TRBJ1-1, with TRBD1 as a possible D gene (5 bases). Trimming removed 6 bases at V and 6 bases at J, with 17 bases between. The CDR3 extends over 14 amino acids. CDR3 coding DNA: TGTGCCAGCAGACGTAACGCAGGGAGTGCTGAAGCTTTCTTT. Protein product: CASRRNAGSAEAFF.

In this sample, this clonotype turned up a few times. V usage is TRBV9 and J usage is TRBJ2-7, with no clear D. Germline V lookup: CDR1 SGDLS, CDR2 YYNGEE. This CDR3 region has 14 residues. V lost 0 bases to trimming and J lost 0 bases, with 7 bases between them. The CDR3 region has the DNA TGTGCCAGCAGCGTAGATTTGAGCTCCTACGAGCAGTACTTC. It specifies CASSVDLSSYEQYF.

This clonotype was recorded a few times. This chain joins TRBV5-1 and TRBJ2-1; 7 nucleotides line up with TRBD2. With 5 bases clipped from V and 2 bases from J, the junction kept 10 bases outside the gene matches. The CDR3 covers 16 residues. Germline CDR1 SGHRS, CDR2 YFSETQ. Written as DNA, the CDR3 is TGCGCCAGCAGACCCGCGGGGGACTTTACCTACAATGAGCAGTTCTTC. Translation gives CASRPAGDFTYNEQFF.

This chain joins TRBV7-9 and TRBJ2-5; D possibly corresponds to TRBD2 (7 bases). CDR1 and CDR2 (germline): SEHNR, FQNEAQ (reference sequence). V lost 6 bases and J 2 bases, leaving 25 bases between the germline ends. CDR3 size: 18 residues. The CDR3 sequence: CASRPQGFTRGIQETQYF. CDR3 DNA sequence: TGTGCCAGCAGACCGCAGGGGTTCACGCGGGGGATACAAGAGACCCAGTACTTC.

Points on this clonotype: One end of the junction is discordant with germline, which a read error may explain. This chain connects TRBV12-3 or TRBV12-4 to TRBJ2-7; 10 bases map to TRBD1. The CDR3 is 14 residues long. The CDR3 loop reads CASSWDRGTGELYF. Here the CDR3 DNA reads TGTGCCAGCAGTTGGGACAGGGGTACGGGGGAGCTGTACTTC.

V usage is TRBV5-8 and J usage is TRBJ1-4, with TRBD1 as a possible D gene (5 bases). This CDR3 comprises 16 residues. The V gene's germline CDR1 is SGHTS and CDR2 YDEGEE. V was clipped by 3 bases and J by 4 bases, with 16 bases between them. The CDR3 coding sequence is TGTGCCAGCAGCTCCTTTACCGGGGGTTTTAATGAAAAACTGTTTTTT. As protein: CASSSFTGGFNEKLFF.

The chain is built from TRBV7-9 and TRBJ1-4; D unclear. The germline V gene encodes CDR1 SEHNR and CDR2 FQNEAQ (reference sequence). The V end lost 3 bases, the J end lost 2 bases, and 7 bases lay between the germline ends. The CDR3 runs to 14 residues. Here the CDR3 DNA reads TGTGCCAGCAGCTTCCAGTCCACTAATGAAAAACTGTTTTTT. Translating gives CASSFQSTNEKLFF. Filled out from reference TRBV7-9 and TRBJ1-4, the complete variable domain reads DTGVSQNPRHKITKRGQNVTFRCDPISEHNRLYWYRQTLGQGPEFLTYFQNEAQLEKSRLLSDRFSAERPKGSFSTLEIQRTEQGDSAMYLCASSFQSTNEKLFFGSGTQLSVL.

This rearrangement joins TRBV24-1 to TRBJ1-2; possible D gene TRBD1, 6 bases. The V gene lost 5 bases and the J gene lost 8 bases, with 8 bases spanning the gap. The CDR3 is 11 residues long. Germline loops: CDR1 KGHDR, CDR2 SFDVKD. CDR3 protein: CATSVGGGYTF. Here the CDR3 DNA reads TGTGCCACCAGTGTAGGGGGAGGCTACACCTTC.

This sequence joins TRBV7-8 and TRBJ1-5, with a tentative D call TRBD1 (6 bases). Germline CDR1 is SGHVS and CDR2 is FQNEAQ. The CDR3 is made up of 15 amino acids. Trimming took 5 bases from V and 5 from J, leaving 16 bases between them. DNA of the CDR3: TGTGCCAGCAGCACGAAGCGGGGGGGGCATCAGCCCCAGCATTTT. This codes for CASSTKRGGHQPQHF.

This clonotype was recorded a few times. V is TRBV12-3 or TRBV12-4 and J is TRBJ1-1; a possible D gene is TRBD1 (5 bases). V lost 6 bases to trimming and J lost 5 bases, with 16 bases between them. The CDR3 is 14 amino acids. CDR3 DNA: TGTGCCAGCAGCACCGGGGCCGCAGATACTGAAGCTTTCTTT. Its translation is CASSTGAADTEAFF.

The chain employs TRBV7-2 and TRBJ2-7; D gene unclear. Per the germline V gene, CDR1 is SGHTA and CDR2 is FQGNSA. The CDR3 extends over 13 amino acids. Trimming pared 3 bases from V and 2 bases from J, leaving 8 bases between. In nucleotides, the CDR3 is TGTGCCAGCAGCTTTTCCGCTACCTACGAGCAGTACTTC. Its translation is CASSFSATYEQYF.

The chain has TRBV11-2 and TRBJ2-1; TRBD2 agrees at 9 bases. CDR1 is SGHAT, CDR2 FQNNGV, per germline. J was trimmed by 5 bases and V by 5 bases; bases with no gene match: 10. CDR3 length equals 16 residues. The CDR3 sequence: CASSITGTSSNNEQFF. The CDR3 DNA reads as TGTGCCAGCAGCATAACCGGGACTAGCTCGAACAATGAGCAGTTCTTC.

In its sample, this clonotype was seen a few times. This rearrangement joins TRBV4-3 to TRBJ2-7; unclear D gene. The length of the CDR3 is 15 residues. Germline V gene data show CDR1 as LGHNA and CDR2 as YSLEER. Trimming pared 2 bases from V and 2 bases from J, leaving 13 bases between. The CDR3 sequence: CASSQPPLAAYEQYF. DNA for the CDR3: TGCGCCAGCAGCCAACCGCCTCTTGCCGCCTACGAGCAGTACTTC.

This clonotype was seen more than once but under ten times. The chain uses TRBV30 and TRBJ1-1, with D unresolved. This CDR3 is built from 11 residues. Germline V gives CDR1 GTSNPN, CDR2 SVGIG (reference sequence). V shed 2 bases and J shed 3 bases, with 4 bases lying between them. The CDR3 reads CAWSSYTEAFF. The CDR3 bases are TGTGCCTGGAGTAGCTACACTGAAGCTTTCTTT. The complete variable domain, with remaining parts taken from reference TRBV30 and TRBJ1-1, reads SQTIHQWPATLVQPVGSPLSLECTVEGTSNPNLYWYRQAAGRGLQLLFYSVGIGQISSEVPQNLSASRPQDRQFILSSKKLLLSDSGFYLCAWSSYTEAFFGQGTRLTVV.

This clonotype was observed a few times. The V and J genes are TRBV20-1 and TRBJ2-7; D is ambiguous. V was trimmed by 0 bases and J by 3 bases, leaving 12 bases between them. The CDR3 sequence is 14 residues long. CDR1 is DFQATT and CDR2 is SNEGSKA in the germline V gene (reference sequence). In nucleotides, the CDR3 is TGCAGTGCTAGAGAGGCCGGTAAGGGCTACGAGCAGTACTTC. Translating it yields CSAREAGKGYEQYF.

The chain couples TRBV5-1 to TRBJ2-7; no reliable D call. V was shortened by 0 bases and J by 3 bases, with 16 bases between the two germline ends. Germline-derived CDR1 and CDR2 are SGHRS and YFSETQ. This CDR3 is built from 16 residues. CDR3 loop: CASSLAGGRGFYEQYF. The CDR3 region has the DNA TGCGCCAGCAGCTTGGCCGGCGGCAGAGGATTCTACGAGCAGTACTTC.

This clonotype was counted only a few times. V gene TRBV25-1 combines with J gene TRBJ2-5; 10 nucleotides line up with TRBD1. CDR1 is MGHDK, CDR2 SYGVNS, per germline. This CDR3 is built from 14 residues. The trim removed 4 bases at V and 6 bases at J, leaving 5 bases unmatched. The CDR3 here is CASSGDRGTKTQYF. The CDR3 DNA sequence: TGTGCCAGCAGTGGGGACAGGGGCACGAAGACCCAGTACTTC.

The rearrangement joins TRBV12-3 or TRBV12-4 to TRBJ2-1, with D possibly being TRBD2 (5 bases). This CDR3 spans 14 amino acids. Trimming removed 6 bases from V and 6 bases from J, with 15 bases in between. The CDR3 loop is CASSGIVAINEQFF. CDR3 nucleotide sequence: TGTGCCAGCAGCGGGATCGTAGCGATCAATGAGCAGTTCTTC.

This clonotype was counted a few times. V is TRBV7-2 and J is TRBJ2-7; D is possibly TRBD2 (7 bases). The CDR3 extends over 16 amino acids. Germline V gene sequence: CDR1 SGHTA, CDR2 FQGNSA. V was shortened by 5 bases and J by 5 bases, with 22 bases between the two germline ends. The CDR3 DNA sequence: TGTGCCAGCAGCGACAACCTGGGGGGGCAGGGAGACGAGCAGTACTTC. Protein: CASSDNLGGQGDEQYF.

The chain has TRBV19 and TRBJ1-1; 7 positions match TRBD1. Looked up from germline, CDR1 is LNHDA and CDR2 is SQIVND (reference sequence). The CDR3 is 17 residues long. Trimming took 5 bases from V and 0 from J; bases not matched to a gene: 12. DNA for the CDR3: TGTGCCAGTAGTCAGATACAAGACAGGGTGATGAACACTGAAGCTTTCTTT. It yields the protein CASSQIQDRVMNTEAFF.